This T cell receptor (beta chain) was obtained from a study of blood T cell repertoires in COVID-19. Study in general: The analysed material was cDNA or gDNA that came from T cells, B-cell-depleted T cells, or PBMCs.

This clone was counted a single time. Unmatched junction bases numbered 9, after V lost 6 bases and J lost 0 bases. Germline V gives CDR1 LNHDA, CDR2 SQIVND (reference sequence). The CDR3 is 18 amino acids. All enrollees were about 18 to 100 years old and from fewer than 25 US areas. Each exposed participant met a COVID-19 case in the 2 weeks preceding study entry. Per the original methods: Reference gene primer amplification yielded estimated nucleated cell counts. Clones were read by immunoSEQ multiplex PCR, and TCRdb kept only the in-frame ones, dropping some. That table is the source of V, J and clone size, and D and trimming were worked out from the DNA. This sample has 200,000 to 250,000 clones, with around 90% found just once.

This chain connects TRBV19 to TRBJ2-1, with TRBD1 matching over 12 bases. The receptor was derived from a man aged 25 to 40 who had been exposed to COVID-19. The sequenced material came from PBMCs or T cells enriched from blood (not recorded which). CDR3: CASSGDRGPLDSYNEQFF. The CDR3 nucleotides are TGTGCCAGTAGCGGGGACAGGGGGCCCCTGGACTCCTACAATGAGCAGTTCTTC.